This is a list of T cell receptor beta chains from one sample in a study of CD8 T cells in ankylosing spondylitis. Using its own MiXCR run on the 5' RACE reads, TCRdb lists one record per CDR3 protein. The sample lists 310,000 or so distinct CDR3 sequences, about 20% occurring once. The sequenced sample consisted of blood, either unsorted or a sorted T cell fraction (not recorded which). The receptors derive from a male donor with ankylosing spondylitis or in good health (not recorded which). The conserved cysteine and the conserved F or W are not part of the CDR3 here. The D gene is left open where the match is weak.

D gene,V gene,CDR3 length,CDR3 protein
NA,TRBV7-9,10,ASSLTSNEQF
TRBD1,TRBV5-1,13,ASSPGQAIYNEQF
TRBD1,TRBV7-8,14,ASSLDREKVNQPQH
NA,TRBV7-2,13,ASSSGVPGTDTQY
TRBD1,TRBV5-8,12,ASSLMSGGDIQY
NA,TRBV19,14,ASSIAAGGGGNEQF
NA,TRBV3-1,13,ASSQDFGTNYGYT
NA,TRBV20-1,13,SARDHGTLNEKLF
TRBD1,TRBV30,11,AGWDRANSPLH
NA,TRBV18,11,ASSPGSNIEAF
NA,TRBV5-1,13,ASSLGTVAGNTIY
NA,TRBV6-1,10,ATTIGPDTQY
NA,TRBV20-1,12,SASPGLAKNIQY
TRBD1,TRBV4-2,15,ASSQIGTGSLGNEQF
NA,TRBV5-1,12,ASDWSPGNYGYT
NA,TRBV18,14,ASSPRGESYNSPLH
NA,TRBV18,16,ASSPTTAPLGGNTEAF
NA,TRBV12-3/TRBV12-4,11,ASSLTGLGGYT
TRBD1,TRBV29-1,12,SVKRTGGPGELF